The next 14 T cell receptor beta chains were all read from a single sample in a study of blood T cell repertoires in COVID-19. Profiling relied on immunoSEQ multiplex PCR, and the TCRdb table lists in-frame clones only, not all of them. Here the sample spans about 200,000 clones, less than 95% being singletons. The sequenced material came from peripheral blood. Receptors originate from a man younger than 40 with COVID-19, enrolled during active disease.

The chain has TRBV9 and TRBJ2-7; 9 nucleotides match TRBD2. The CDR3 runs 14 residues. J gave up 3 bases and V 6 bases, and 7 bases lay outside the gene matches. Germline CDR1 is SGDLS and CDR2 is YYNGEE. Written as DNA, the CDR3 is TGTGCCAGCAACCCGGCGGGGGGGGACTACGAGCAGTACTTC. Its translation: CASNPAGGDYEQYF.

The rearrangement joins TRBV12-3 or TRBV12-4 to TRBJ1-2, with D possibly matching TRBD1 (6 bases). This CDR3 has 13 amino acids. V was clipped by 6 bases and J by 7 bases, with 15 bases between them. The CDR3, as DNA: TGTGCCAGCAGGAGGGGGTCCCGCAGTGGCTACACCTTC. Its protein product is CASRRGSRSGYTF.

The chain couples TRBV5-6 to TRBJ2-5, with a possible D match to TRBD1 (5 bases). The CDR3 extends over 12 amino acids. V shed 4 bases and J shed 8 bases, with 12 bases lying between them. CDR1 and CDR2 (germline): SGHDT, YYEEEE. The CDR3 is CASSLKDSTQYF. In DNA, the CDR3 is TGTGCCAGCAGCCTTAAAGACAGTACCCAGTACTTC. Based on the CDR3 plus reference TRBV5-6 and TRBJ2-5, the full variable domain is DAGVTQSPTHLIKTRGQQVTLRCSPKSGHDTVSWYQQALGQGPQFIFQYYEEEERQRGNFPDRFSGHQFPNYSSELNVNALLLGDSALYLCASSLKDSTQYFGPGTRLLVL.

V gene TRBV15 combines with J gene TRBJ2-5, with 12 nucleotides matching TRBD1. CDR1 and CDR2 from the germline V gene are LNHNV and YYDKDF (reference sequence). V lost 3 bases to trimming and J lost 3 bases; unmatched junction nucleotides: 5. The length of the CDR3 is 16 residues. This CDR3 reads CATSRGQGAVKETQYF. The CDR3 DNA reads as TGTGCCACCAGCAGGGGACAGGGGGCTGTGAAAGAGACCCAGTACTTC.

This chain uses TRBV3-1 (or the pseudogene TRBV3-2) with TRBJ1-4; D ambiguous. The CDR3 has 16 amino acids. V dropped 4 bases and J dropped 6 bases, with 18 bases sitting between them. The germline V gene encodes CDR1 LGHDT and CDR2 YNNKEL (reference sequence). DNA for the CDR3: TGTGCCAGCAGCCGCCCCGGAGCCGGCCTAGATGAAAAACTGTTTTTT. It yields the protein CASSRPGAGLDEKLFF.

This chain links TRBV3-1 (or the pseudogene TRBV3-2) with TRBJ2-3; the D is unclear. Trimming pared 4 bases from V and 8 bases from J, leaving 13 bases between. Germline V gene lookup returns CDR1 LGHDT and CDR2 YNNKEL (reference sequence). CDR3 length: 13 residues. CDR3 nucleotide sequence: TGTGCCAGCAGCCCCAACCGCGGCTTTACGCAGTATTTT. It codes for CASSPNRGFTQYF.

The chain joins TRBV3-1 (or the pseudogene TRBV3-2) to TRBJ1-5; TRBD1 agrees at 10 bases. Germline CDR1 reads LGHDT; CDR2 reads YNNKEL (reference sequence). J was trimmed by 6 bases and V by 4 bases; bases with no gene match: 6. The CDR3 extends over 15 amino acids. Here the CDR3 DNA reads TGTGCCAGCAGCCCGGGACAGGGGTTTGGTCAGCCCCAGCATTTT. Translated: CASSPGQGFGQPQHF.

The chain employs TRBV6-5 and TRBJ2-7; tentative D call: TRBD2 (6 bases). Between the trimmed V and J ends, which lost 2 bases and 0 bases, there was a span of 11 bases. CDR3 size: 15 residues. CDR1 is MNHEY, CDR2 SVGAGI, per germline. CDR3 coding DNA: TGTGCCAGCAGTTACGGTTCCGGGAGCTCCTACGAGCAGTACTTC. It specifies CASSYGSGSSYEQYF.

The chain links TRBV21-1 to TRBJ2-3; the table's D call of TRBD1 was not tested on the DNA. TRBV21-1 constitutes a pseudogene. This CDR3 comprises 18 residues. The CDR3 protein is CASSDRTVIPISTDTQYF. The CDR3 DNA reads TGTGCCAGCAGCGACCGGACAGTTATCCCTATTAGCACAGATACGCAGTATTTT.

The V call is TRBV6-5, the J call TRBJ1-6, with D possibly TRBD1 on 5 matching bases. Trimming removed 7 bases at V and 9 bases at J, with 13 bases between. CDR3 length: 13 amino acids. Germline values: CDR1 MNHEY, CDR2 SVGAGI. The CDR3 reads CASKGQPGSPLHF. The CDR3 coding sequence is TGTGCCAGCAAGGGGCAGCCAGGTTCACCCCTCCACTTT.

The chain carries TRBV5-1 and TRBJ2-1; D perhaps matches TRBD2 (6 bases). Trimming took off 3 bases at V and 0 bases at J, with 13 bases between the two ends. Germline V CDR1 and CDR2: SGHRS, YFSETQ. CDR3 length: 16 residues. The CDR3 reads CASSSGVRSSYNEQFF. CDR3 nucleotide sequence: TGCGCCAGCAGCTCGGGGGTCAGGAGCTCCTACAATGAGCAGTTCTTC.

The chain recombines TRBV5-1 with TRBJ2-7; maybe TRBD1 (6 bases). Germline V lookup: CDR1 SGHRS, CDR2 YFSETQ. V gave up 3 bases and J gave up 4 bases, with 14 bases separating them. CDR3 length: 14 residues. The DNA of the CDR3 is TGCGCCAGCAGCTGGACCTCGACAGGATACGAGCAGTACTTC. This encodes CASSWTSTGYEQYF. The full variable domain, its missing parts supplied by reference TRBV5-1 and TRBJ2-7, is KAGVTQTPRYLIKTRGQQVTLSCSPISGHRSVSWYQQTPGQGLQFLFEYFSETQRNKGNFPGRFSGRQFSNSRSEMNVSTLELGDSALYLCASSWTSTGYEQYFGPGTRLTVT.

This chain uses TRBV28 with TRBJ1-2, with D perhaps matching TRBD1 (6 bases). The CDR3 has 16 amino acids. Between the trimmed V and J ends, which lost 4 bases and 2 bases, there was a span of 17 bases. CDR1 is MDHEN, CDR2 SYDVKM, per germline. DNA for the CDR3: TGTGCCAGCAGTTCAGTGTCTTACGACAGGAACTATGGCTACACCTTC. Translating gives CASSSVSYDRNYGYTF.

The chain uses TRBV14 and TRBJ1-2; 9 positions match TRBD1. CDR1 is SGHDN, CDR2 FVKESK, per germline. The ends lost 0 bases at V and 5 bases at J; junction bases unmatched: 4. This CDR3 is built from 15 residues. CDR3 residues: CASSQDFGQGYGYTF. In DNA form, the CDR3 reads TGTGCCAGCAGCCAAGATTTCGGACAGGGGTATGGCTACACCTTC.